What follows are 6 T cell receptor beta chains derived from one specimen sequenced in a study of shared clonotypes between healthy human individuals. Generated by immunoSEQ multiplex PCR, the TCRdb table keeps only in-frame clones and is missing some. Found here are roughly 2 million clones, over 85% of them singletons; the top ten hold 0.13%. Sequenced sample: naive CD4+ T cells sorted from blood. Subset indicated: CD45RA+ positively selected. These receptors originate from a man aged 18 to 35 in good health.

This chain links TRBV25-1 with TRBJ1-2; D is undetermined. The germline V and J ends were trimmed by 0 bases and 4 bases, with 12 bases remaining between them. CDR1 MGHDK and CDR2 SYGVNS come from the germline V gene. This CDR3 contains 15 residues. This CDR3 is CASSEYQAPFYGYTF. In DNA form, the CDR3 reads TGTGCCAGCAGTGAATATCAGGCCCCCTTCTATGGCTACACCTTC.

The rearrangement links TRBV5-4 to TRBJ2-4, with 10 bases matching TRBD1. Losses at the gene ends were 4 bases for V and 6 bases for J; bases not matched to a gene: 7. CDR3 size: 15 residues. The V gene's germline CDR1 is SGHNT and CDR2 YYREEE (reference sequence). CDR3 residues: CASSPTGGAGNIQYF. The CDR3 bases are TGTGCCAGCAGCCCGACAGGGGGCGCGGGAAACATTCAGTACTTC.

The genes are TRBV9 and TRBJ2-3; unclear D gene. CDR1 and CDR2 (germline): SGDLS, YYNGEE. Trimming removed 0 bases at V and 6 bases at J, with 14 bases between. This CDR3 is built from 15 residues. The DNA for the CDR3 is TGTGCCAGCAGCGTAGGTCATGCCGATTTGGATACGCAGTATTTT. Its translation: CASSVGHADLDTQYF.

The chain has TRBV5-1 and TRBJ2-1; D ambiguous. The V end was cut by 3 bases, the J end by 1 base, with 11 bases between. CDR1 SGHRS and CDR2 YFSETQ come from the germline V gene. The CDR3 runs 15 residues. The CDR3 nucleotides are TGCGCCAGCAGCTCCCAGACTGGGTCCTACAATGAGCAGTTCTTC. This sequence encodes CASSSQTGSYNEQFF.

The V call is TRBV5-1, the J call TRBJ2-1; no firm D call. CDR3 length equals 15 residues. With 4 bases removed from V and 1 base from J, the gap between germline ends came to 12 bases. In germline, CDR1 is SGHRS, CDR2 YFSETQ. CDR3 DNA: TGCGCCAGCAGCCCCGGACCGGCTTCCTACAATGAGCAGTTCTTC. The encoded protein is CASSPGPASYNEQFF. The full variable domain, rest sourced from reference TRBV5-1 and TRBJ2-1, is KAGVTQTPRYLIKTRGQQVTLSCSPISGHRSVSWYQQTPGQGLQFLFEYFSETQRNKGNFPGRFSGRQFSNSRSEMNVSTLELGDSALYLCASSPGPASYNEQFFGPGTRLTVL.

The chain employs TRBV30 and TRBJ1-4, with 8 bases that match TRBD1. Germline CDR1 reads GTSNPN; CDR2 reads SVGIG (reference sequence). Trimming at V came to 8 bases and at J to 6 bases, leaving 8 bases not matched to a gene. This CDR3 contains 13 residues. As DNA, the CDR3 is TGTGCCGGCGACAGGGGCGAGTATGAAAAACTGTTTTTT. Translation: CAGDRGEYEKLFF.